The 8 T cell receptor beta chains listed next were all sequenced from one sample in a study of OX40 agonist ivuxolimab in advanced cancers. Method: immunoSEQ multiplex PCR; TCRdb's copy keeps in-frame clones and lacks some. In the table there are under 80,000 clones, approximately 86% of which are singletons. Sequenced here: CD4+ or CD8+ T cells sorted from blood, sampled in a trial of the OX40 agonist ivuxolimab. The source of these receptors is an adult with an advanced solid tumor such as melanoma, head and neck, liver or kidney cancer.

This clone was seen a handful of times. The chain links TRBV11-1 to TRBJ2-7; D not certain. The length of the CDR3 is 12 residues. V lost 1 base and J lost 7, with 8 bases in between. CDR1 is SGHAT, CDR2 FQDESV, per germline (reference sequence). The CDR3 is CASSLEVGEQYF. In DNA, the CDR3 is TGTGCCAGCAGCTTAGAGGTGGGGGAGCAGTACTTC.

This sequence joins TRBV19 and TRBJ2-1, with 8 bases aligning to TRBD2. Germline CDR1 is LNHDA and CDR2 is SQIVND (reference sequence). V gave up 6 bases and J gave up 8 bases; unmatched junction bases: 12. This CDR3 spans 15 amino acids. The CDR3 is CASRKGLGSRYEQFF. DNA of the CDR3: TGTGCCAGTAGGAAGGGACTAGGCAGTCGGTATGAGCAGTTCTTC. Full variable domain (remainder filled in from reference TRBV19 and TRBJ2-1): DGGITQSPKYLFRKEGQNVTLSCEQNLNHDAMYWYRQDPGQGLRLIYYSQIVNDFQKGDIAEGYSVSREKKESFPLTVTSAQKNPTAFYLCASRKGLGSRYEQFFGPGTRLTVL.

This sequence joins TRBV7-2 and TRBJ2-4; possibly TRBD1 for D (6 bases). Looked up from germline, CDR1 is SGHTA and CDR2 is FQGNSA. The CDR3 is 14 amino acids. V was trimmed by 1 base and J by 7 bases, leaving 11 bases between them. This CDR3 is CASSLGTGKNIQYF. The CDR3 DNA sequence: TGTGCCAGCAGCTTAGGCACAGGGAAGAACATTCAGTACTTC.

The rearrangement links TRBV6-4 to TRBJ2-3, with 7 positions matching TRBD1. V gave up 7 bases and J gave up 4 bases; unmatched junction bases: 5. In germline, CDR1 is MRHNA, CDR2 SNTAGT. CDR3 size: 13 residues. The CDR3 DNA is TGTGCCAGCAAGACAGGGTGGCCAGATACGCAGTATTTT. It translates to CASKTGWPDTQYF.

This chain uses TRBV30 with TRBJ1-4, with D perhaps matching TRBD1 (5 bases). The CDR3 spans 14 residues. CDR1 and CDR2 (germline): GTSNPN, SVGIG (reference sequence). Between the trimmed V and J ends, which lost 0 bases and 4 bases, there was a span of 9 bases. The CDR3 coding sequence is TGTGCCTGGAGTGTAGGGGATAATAATGAAAAACTGTTTTTT. Protein product: CAWSVGDNNEKLFF.

The CDR3 bases are TGTGCCTGGACAACAGGATCTGGCTACACCTTC. Amino acids: CAWTTGSGYTF. J is TRBJ1-2 and V is TRBV30, with D possibly being TRBD1 (5 bases). There are 11 residues in the CDR3. V was pared by 4 bases and J by 7 bases, with 10 bases between. Germline V gene data show CDR1 as GTSNPN and CDR2 as SVGIG (reference sequence).

In DNA form, the CDR3 reads TGTGCCATCAGTGTTTTGGATCGGGACACCATATATTTT. Its protein is CAISVLDRDTIYF. The chain couples TRBV10-3 to TRBJ1-3; no clear D. Germline V gives CDR1 ENHRY, CDR2 SYGVKD. CDR3 length equals 13 residues. Trimming stripped 4 bases from V and 8 bases from J, with 12 bases between.

The V gene is TRBV7-3, the J gene TRBJ1-1; tentatively, D is TRBD1 (5 bases). This CDR3 contains 13 residues. V lost 6 bases, J lost 7 bases, and 15 bases lay in between. CDR1 and CDR2 from the germline V gene are SGHTA and FQGTGA. DNA of the CDR3: TGTGCCAGCAGACGAGACGGGACGGGTGAAGCTTTCTTT. Translated: CASRRDGTGEAFF.